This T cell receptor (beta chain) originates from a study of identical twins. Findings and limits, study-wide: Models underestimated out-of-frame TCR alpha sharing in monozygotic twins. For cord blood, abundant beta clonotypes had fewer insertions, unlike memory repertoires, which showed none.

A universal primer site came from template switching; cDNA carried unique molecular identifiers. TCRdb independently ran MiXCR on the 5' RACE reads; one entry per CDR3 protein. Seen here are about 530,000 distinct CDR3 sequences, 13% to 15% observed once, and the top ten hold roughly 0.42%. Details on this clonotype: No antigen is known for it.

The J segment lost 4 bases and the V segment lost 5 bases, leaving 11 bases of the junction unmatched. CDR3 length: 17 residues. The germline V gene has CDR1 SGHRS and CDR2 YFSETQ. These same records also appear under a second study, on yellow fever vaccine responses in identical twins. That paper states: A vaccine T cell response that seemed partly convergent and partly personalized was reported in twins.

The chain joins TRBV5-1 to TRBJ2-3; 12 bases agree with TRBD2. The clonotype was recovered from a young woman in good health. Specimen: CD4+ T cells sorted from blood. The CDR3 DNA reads TGCGCCAGCAGGCGCCCGACTAGCGGGGGTTCGGCAGATACGCAGTATTTT. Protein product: CASRRPTSGGSADTQYF.